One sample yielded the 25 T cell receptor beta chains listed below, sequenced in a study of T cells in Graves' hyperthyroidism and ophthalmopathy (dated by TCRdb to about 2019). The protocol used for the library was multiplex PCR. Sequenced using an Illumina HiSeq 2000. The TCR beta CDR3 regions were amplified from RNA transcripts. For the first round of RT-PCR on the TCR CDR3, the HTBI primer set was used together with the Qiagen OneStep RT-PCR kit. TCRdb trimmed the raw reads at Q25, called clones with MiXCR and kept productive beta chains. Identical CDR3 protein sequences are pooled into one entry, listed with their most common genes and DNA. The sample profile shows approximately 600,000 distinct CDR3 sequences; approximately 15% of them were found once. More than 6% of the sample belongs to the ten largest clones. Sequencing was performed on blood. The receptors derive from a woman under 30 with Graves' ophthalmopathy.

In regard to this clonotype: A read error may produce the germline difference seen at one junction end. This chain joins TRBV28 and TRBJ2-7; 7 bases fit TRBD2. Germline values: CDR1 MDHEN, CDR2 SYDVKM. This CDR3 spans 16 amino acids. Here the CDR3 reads CATRRAWTSQPYEQCF. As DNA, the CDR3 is TGTGCCACCCGAAGAGCGTGGACTAGTCAACCCTACGAGCAGTGCTTC.

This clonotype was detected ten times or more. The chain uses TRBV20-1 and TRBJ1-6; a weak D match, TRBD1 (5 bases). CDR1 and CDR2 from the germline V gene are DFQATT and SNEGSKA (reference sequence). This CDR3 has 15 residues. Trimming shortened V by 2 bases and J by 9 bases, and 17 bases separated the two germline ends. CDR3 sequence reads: CSARPGTGNTSPLHF. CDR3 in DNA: TGCAGTGCTAGACCCGGGACGGGCAATACTTCACCCCTCCACTTT.

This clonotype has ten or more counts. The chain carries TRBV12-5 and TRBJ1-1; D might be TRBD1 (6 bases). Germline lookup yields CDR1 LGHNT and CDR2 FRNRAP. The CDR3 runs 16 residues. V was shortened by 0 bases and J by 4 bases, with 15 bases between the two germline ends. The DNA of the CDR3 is TGTGCTAGTGGTTTGGTAGTCGGGGGGCCTAGCACTGAAGCTTTCTTT. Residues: CASGLVVGGPSTEAFF.

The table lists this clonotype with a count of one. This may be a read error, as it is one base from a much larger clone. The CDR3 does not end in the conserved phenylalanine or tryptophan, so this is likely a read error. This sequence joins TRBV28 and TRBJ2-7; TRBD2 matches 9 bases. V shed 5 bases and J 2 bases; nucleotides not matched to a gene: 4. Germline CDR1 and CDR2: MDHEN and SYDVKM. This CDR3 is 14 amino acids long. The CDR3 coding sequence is TGTGCCAGCAGTGGGACTAGCTACACCTACGAGCAGTACTCC. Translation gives CASSGTSYTYEQYS.

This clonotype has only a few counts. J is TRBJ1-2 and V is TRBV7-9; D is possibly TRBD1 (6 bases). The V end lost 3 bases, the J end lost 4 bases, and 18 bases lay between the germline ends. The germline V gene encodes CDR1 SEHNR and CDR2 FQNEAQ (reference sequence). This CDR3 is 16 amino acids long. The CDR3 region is CASSLTGQWRVYGYTF. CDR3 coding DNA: TGTGCCAGCAGCTTGACAGGACAATGGAGAGTCTATGGCTACACCTTC. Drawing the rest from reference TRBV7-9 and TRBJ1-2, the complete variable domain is DTGVSQNPRHKITKRGQNVTFRCDPISEHNRLYWYRQTLGQGPEFLTYFQNEAQLEKSRLLSDRFSAERPKGSFSTLEIQRTEQGDSAMYLCASSLTGQWRVYGYTFGSGTRLTVV.

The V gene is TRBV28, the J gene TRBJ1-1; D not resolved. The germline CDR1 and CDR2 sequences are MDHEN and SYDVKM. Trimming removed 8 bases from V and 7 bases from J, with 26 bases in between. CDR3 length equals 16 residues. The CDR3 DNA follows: TGTGCCAGCGACCGGGGAGGGATAGTCCCTAACGGTGAAGCTTTCTTT. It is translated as CASDRGGIVPNGEAFF.

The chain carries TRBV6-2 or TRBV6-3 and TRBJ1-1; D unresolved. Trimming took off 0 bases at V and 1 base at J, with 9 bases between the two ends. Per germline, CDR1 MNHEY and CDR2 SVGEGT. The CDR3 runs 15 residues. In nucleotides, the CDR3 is TGTGCCAGCAGTTACTCGGAAGGGCCGAACACTGAAGCTTTCTTT. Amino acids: CASSYSEGPNTEAFF.

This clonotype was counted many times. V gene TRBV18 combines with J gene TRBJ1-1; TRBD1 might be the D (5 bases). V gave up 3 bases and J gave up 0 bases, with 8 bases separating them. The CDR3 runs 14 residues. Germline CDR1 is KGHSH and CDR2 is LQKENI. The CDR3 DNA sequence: TGTGCCAGCTCACCTCCGGGACTGAACACTGAAGCTTTCTTT. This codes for CASSPPGLNTEAFF.

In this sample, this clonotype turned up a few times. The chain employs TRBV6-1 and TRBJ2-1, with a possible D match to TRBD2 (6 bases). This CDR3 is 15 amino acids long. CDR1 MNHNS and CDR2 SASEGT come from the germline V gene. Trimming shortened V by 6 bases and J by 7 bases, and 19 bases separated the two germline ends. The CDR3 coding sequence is TGTGCCAGCAGAGCCGGGACTGGCGGGTCTAATGAGCAGTTCTTC. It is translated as CASRAGTGGSNEQFF.

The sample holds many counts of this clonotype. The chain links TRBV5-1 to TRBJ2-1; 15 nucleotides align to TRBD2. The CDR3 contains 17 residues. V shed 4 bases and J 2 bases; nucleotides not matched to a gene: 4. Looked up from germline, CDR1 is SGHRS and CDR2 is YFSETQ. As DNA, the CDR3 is TGCGCCAGCAGCCCGCGGACTAGCGGGAGGGCCTACAATGAGCAGTTCTTC. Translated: CASSPRTSGRAYNEQFF.

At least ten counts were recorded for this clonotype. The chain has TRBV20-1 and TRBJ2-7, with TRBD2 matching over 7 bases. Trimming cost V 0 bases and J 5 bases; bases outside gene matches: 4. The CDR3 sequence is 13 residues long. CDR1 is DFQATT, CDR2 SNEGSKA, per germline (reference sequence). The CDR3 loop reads CSARDVAGNEQYF. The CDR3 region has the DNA TGCAGTGCTAGAGATGTAGCGGGCAACGAGCAGTACTTC.

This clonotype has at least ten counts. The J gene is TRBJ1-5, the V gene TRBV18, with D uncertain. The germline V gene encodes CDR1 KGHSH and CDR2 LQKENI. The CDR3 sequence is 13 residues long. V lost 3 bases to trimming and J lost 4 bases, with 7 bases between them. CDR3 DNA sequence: TGTGCCAGCTCACCCACGCCGAATCAGCCCCAGCATTTT. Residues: CASSPTPNQPQHF.

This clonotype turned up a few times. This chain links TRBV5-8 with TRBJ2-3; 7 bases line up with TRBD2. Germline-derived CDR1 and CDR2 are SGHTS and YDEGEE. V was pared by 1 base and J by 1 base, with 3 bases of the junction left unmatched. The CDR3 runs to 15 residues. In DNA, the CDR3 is TGTGCCAGCAGCTTGCAAGCGGGACGCACAGATACGCAGTATTTT. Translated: CASSLQAGRTDTQYF. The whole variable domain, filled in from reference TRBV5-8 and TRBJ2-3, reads EAGVTQSPTHLIKTRGQQATLRCSPISGHTSVYWYQQALGLGLQFLLWYDEGEERNRGNFPPRFSGRQFPNYSSELNVNALELEDSALYLCASSLQAGRTDTQYFGPGTRLTVL.

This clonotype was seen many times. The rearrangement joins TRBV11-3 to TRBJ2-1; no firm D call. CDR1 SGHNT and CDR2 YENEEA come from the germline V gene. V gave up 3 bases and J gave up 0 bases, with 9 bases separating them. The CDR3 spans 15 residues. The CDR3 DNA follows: TGTGCCAGCAGCTTTACTGAAGACTCCTACAATGAGCAGTTCTTC. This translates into CASSFTEDSYNEQFF.

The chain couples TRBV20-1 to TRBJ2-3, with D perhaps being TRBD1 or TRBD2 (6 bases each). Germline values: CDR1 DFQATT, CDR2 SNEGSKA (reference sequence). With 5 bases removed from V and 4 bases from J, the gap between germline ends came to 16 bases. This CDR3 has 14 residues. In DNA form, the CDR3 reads TGCAGTGCTTCCCACGGGGGCGCGGCAGATACGCAGTATTTT. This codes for CSASHGGAADTQYF.

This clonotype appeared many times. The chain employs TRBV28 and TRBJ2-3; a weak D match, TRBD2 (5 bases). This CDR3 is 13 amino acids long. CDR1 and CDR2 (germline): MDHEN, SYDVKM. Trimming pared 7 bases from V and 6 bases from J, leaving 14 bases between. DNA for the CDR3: TGTGCCAGCACCCGGGCCCGAGGGGATACGCAGTATTTT. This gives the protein CASTRARGDTQYF.

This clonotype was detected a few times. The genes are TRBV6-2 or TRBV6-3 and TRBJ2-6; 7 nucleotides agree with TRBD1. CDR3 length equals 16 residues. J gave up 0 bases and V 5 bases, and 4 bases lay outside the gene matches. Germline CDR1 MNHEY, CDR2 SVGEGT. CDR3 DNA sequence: TGTGCCAGCAGTAGGGACAGCCTCTCTGGGGCCAACGTCCTGACTTTC. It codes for CASSRDSLSGANVLTF.

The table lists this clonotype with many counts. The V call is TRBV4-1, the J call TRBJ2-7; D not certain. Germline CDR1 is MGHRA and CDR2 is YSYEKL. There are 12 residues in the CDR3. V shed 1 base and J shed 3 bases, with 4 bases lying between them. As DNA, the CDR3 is TGCGCCAGCAGCCAAGTGGACTACGAGCAGTACTTC. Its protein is CASSQVDYEQYF.

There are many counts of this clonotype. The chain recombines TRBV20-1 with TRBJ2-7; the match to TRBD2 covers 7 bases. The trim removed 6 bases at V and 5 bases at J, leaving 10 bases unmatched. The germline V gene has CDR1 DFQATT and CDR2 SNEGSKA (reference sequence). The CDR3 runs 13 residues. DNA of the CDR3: TGCAGTGCCGGGACTACTCAAGGACACGAGCAGTACTTC. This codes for CSAGTTQGHEQYF.

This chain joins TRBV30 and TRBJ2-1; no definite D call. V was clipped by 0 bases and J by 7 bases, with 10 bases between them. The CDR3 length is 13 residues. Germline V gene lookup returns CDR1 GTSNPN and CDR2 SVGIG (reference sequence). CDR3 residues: CAWSVLPGNEQFF. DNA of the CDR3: TGTGCCTGGAGTGTACTACCGGGTAATGAGCAGTTCTTC.

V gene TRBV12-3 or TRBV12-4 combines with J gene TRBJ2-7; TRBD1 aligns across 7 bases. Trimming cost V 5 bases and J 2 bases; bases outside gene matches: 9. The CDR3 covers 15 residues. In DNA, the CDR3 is TGTGCCAGCAGTGAACAGGGGCAGGGAGCCTACGAGCAGTACTTC. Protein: CASSEQGQGAYEQYF.

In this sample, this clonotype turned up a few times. In nucleotides, the CDR3 is TGTGCCTGGAGATCCACAGGGGGGTCCGTTGTCTATGGCTACACCTTC. Its protein product is CAWRSTGGSVVYGYTF. The V call is TRBV30, the J call TRBJ1-2; 8 nucleotides match TRBD1. The CDR3 loop spans 16 amino acids. Trimming took 3 bases from V and 4 from J; bases not matched to a gene: 13. Germline loops: CDR1 GTSNPN, CDR2 SVGIG (reference sequence).

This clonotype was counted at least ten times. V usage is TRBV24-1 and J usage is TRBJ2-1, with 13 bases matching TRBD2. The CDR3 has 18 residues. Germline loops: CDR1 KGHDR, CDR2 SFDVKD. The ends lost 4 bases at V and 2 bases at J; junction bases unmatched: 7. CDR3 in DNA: TGTGCCACCAGTGACCTCCCGGGACTAGCGGGACCCTACAATGAGCAGTTCTTC. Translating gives CATSDLPGLAGPYNEQFF.

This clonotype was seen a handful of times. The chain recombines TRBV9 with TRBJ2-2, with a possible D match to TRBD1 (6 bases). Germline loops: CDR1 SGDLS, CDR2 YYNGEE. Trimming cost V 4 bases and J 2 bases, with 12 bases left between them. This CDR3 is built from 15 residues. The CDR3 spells CASSLRDTNTGELFF. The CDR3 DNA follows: TGTGCCAGCAGCCTCCGGGACACCAACACCGGGGAGCTGTTTTTT.

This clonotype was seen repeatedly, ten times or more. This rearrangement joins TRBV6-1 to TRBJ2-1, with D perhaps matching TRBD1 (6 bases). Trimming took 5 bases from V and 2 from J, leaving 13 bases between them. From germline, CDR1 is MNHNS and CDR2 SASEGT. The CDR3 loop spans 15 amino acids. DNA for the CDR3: TGTGCCAGCAGTCCCCGGGACAAACCCTACAATGAGCAGTTCTTC. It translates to CASSPRDKPYNEQFF.